Below, one T cell receptor (beta chain) is given with its context. This clone is a singleton in its sample. The target of this receptor is not known. No base-level quality is on record; no much larger clone is a single base apart. TCR CDR3 regions were amplified from genomic DNA by multiplex PCR using the deep immunoSEQ assay. Extracted genomic DNA from each cell subset was distributed evenly across all wells of several immunoSEQ 96-well plates, and each plate was treated as a replicate. For sorted subsets, roughly 200 ng genomic DNA, equal to tens of thousands of T cell genomes, was loaded into each replicate PCR. Purified libraries were quantified with a Qubit 3.0 fluorometer, sized on a Bioanalyzer 2100, and re-quantified with the KAPA Library Quantification kit. Every immunoSEQ 96-well plate was sequenced on a dedicated single-read 150-cycle Illumina NextSeq 550 flow cell. The authors processed their data as follows. Because the immunoSEQ output included only junctional sequences and no quality scores, the filtering could not be the same as the filtering used for full-length reads. Sequences were annotated with PyIR, a Python wrapper for IgBLAST v1.9, and V/J genes and CDR3 were assigned using IMGT germline references. Any read was removed if the V/J assignment was weak (E-value above 1e-6), the CDR3 was missing, or the read contained stop codons, out-of-frame junctions, or ambiguous translated residues. V3J clonotypes were defined by identical inferred V gene, J gene, and CDR3 amino acid sequence. The percentage overlap between two repertoires was calculated by dividing the number of shared unique clonotypes by the size of the smaller repertoire. Three approaches were used to assess repertoire richness: RTK rarefaction, the Chao1 estimator, and Recon v2.1 estimates of unobserved clonotypes. Generation probabilities for all TCRbeta clonotypes obtained by the gDNA method from a handful of donors were computed using OLGA. This is the immuneACCESS table as TCRdb keeps it, with only in-frame sequences that have V and J called. A part of the clones is gone; compared with another copy, unresolved V genes explain less than half, and the rest is unexplained. That table is the source of V, J and clone size, and D and trimming were worked out from the DNA. The sample records about 2 million clones, roughly 94% of which are singletons. Around 1.1% of the sample belongs to the ten largest clones.

This record comes from a study of shared clonotypes between healthy human individuals (dated by TCRdb to 2020 to 2022). Study-wide context: The cohort included a few men and two women between 18 and 49 years of age. For each donor, three plates each were used for CD4 naive and CD4 memory, two plates were used for CD8 naive, and one plate was used for CD8 memory. Blood TCR repertoires of roughly 5 healthy adults were deeply sequenced to estimate repertoire size and the extent of clonotype sharing between individuals. Different laboratories and diverse techniques were used to prepare libraries and sequence TCR repertoires, to increase sequencing depth and limit assay-specific biases. Each donor's leukapheresis produced roughly between roughly 0.85 and 10 billion PBMCs. The research as a whole found: Sharing across a handful of donors was observed for 4.5% to 6.5% of naive CD4, under 4% of naive CD8, 2% to 2.5% of memory CD4, and approximately 0.41% of memory CD8 clonotypes. Even with the large sequencing depth, rarefaction of the sorted-subset datasets indicated that sequencing was incomplete. Clonotypes shared by all four sorted-subset donors showed higher generation probabilities than non-shared clonotypes. Sampling was limited to blood, and TCR repertoires in tissue likely differ from TCR repertoires in blood. Based on pairwise subsampling, the degree of clonotype sharing among donors was expected to be affected by sequencing depth. Estimated clonotype richness was generally larger for naive than for memory subsets. Because the study included only a small number of donors, the genetic and exposure-history diversity represented was limited.

The germline V gene specifies ENHRY as CDR1 and SYGVKD as CDR2. Inclusive of the bounding cysteine and phenylalanine, the CDR3 is 16 residues long. The sequence is cut down to CDR3 DNA, 48 bases in frame from base 1. The V end gives up 0 bases and the J end 5 bases, leaving 6 bases in the junction not matched to a gene. CD8 naive samples were obtained by positive selection for CCR7 among CD45RO-negative cells, yielding a CD45RA+CCR7+ population from which TemRA cells were excluded. The donors were healthy, HIV-negative adults with no recently reported acute infections or vaccinations. Only Caucasian adults living in Nashville, Tennessee, USA were represented among the donors. After blood collection by leukapheresis, PBMCs were isolated using Ficoll-Histopaque density gradient centrifugation and then cryopreserved in the vapor phase of liquid nitrogen. Purity and quantity of every magnetically sorted T cell population were checked by analytical flow cytometry. Genomic DNA was isolated from every sorted fraction and measured by UV absorbance on a Nanodrop 2000c.

Sequenced material: naive CD8+ T cells sorted from blood. What the cell subset or site label conveys for this sample: CD45RA+CCR7+. The TCR was taken from a man between 18 and 35 years old in good health. This receptor chain uses TRBV10-3 and TRBJ2-2, and 7 junction bases match TRBD2. The CDR3 reads CAISESGGSGTGELFF. The DNA is as follows: TGTGCCATCAGTGAGTCGGGCGGGAGTGGTACCGGGGAGCTGTTTTTT.